This TCR beta chain was sequenced in a study of control samples from healthy donors and cancer patients. V was cut by 0 bases and J by 1 base, with 10 bases left in between. The CDR3 is made up of 16 amino acids. The germline gives CDR1 MNHNS, CDR2 SASEGT. Profiling relied on immunoSEQ multiplex PCR, and the TCRdb table lists in-frame clones only, not all of them. The sample lists some 95,000 clones; around 80% were seen once. The sequenced sample was blood. This sequence was found in a woman aged 25-40 years in good health. J is TRBJ1-5 and V is TRBV6-1; D unclear. CDR3 sequence reads: CASSEAGIESNQPQHF. CDR3 nucleotide sequence: TGTGCCAGCAGTGAAGCGGGCATAGAGAGCAATCAGCCCCAGCATTTT.